Listed here is a single T cell receptor beta chain. The antigen is undetermined. This specimen comes from a study of response to subunit inactivated influenza vaccine. Each CDR3 protein gets one entry after TCRdb re-called the RT-PCR reads with MiXCR. The table records about 780,000 distinct CDR3 sequences, about a fifth of them present only once. Regarding the study as a whole: Authors suggested each seasonal flu vaccination may recruit only limited numbers of new T cells.

The receptor was derived from a man in his forties or fifties who received an inactivated influenza vaccine. The specimen was PBMCs from blood, collected 4 to 6 days after vaccination.

The DNA of the CDR3 is TGTGCCAGCAGTTTAAGTGGACAGGGGTTCTACAATGAGCAGTTCTTC. Its protein product is CASSLSGQGFYNEQFF. The rearrangement joins TRBV12-3 or TRBV12-4 to TRBJ2-1, with 9 nucleotides matching TRBD1. Trimming took 2 bases from V and 3 from J; bases not matched to a gene: 5. This CDR3 is built from 16 residues.